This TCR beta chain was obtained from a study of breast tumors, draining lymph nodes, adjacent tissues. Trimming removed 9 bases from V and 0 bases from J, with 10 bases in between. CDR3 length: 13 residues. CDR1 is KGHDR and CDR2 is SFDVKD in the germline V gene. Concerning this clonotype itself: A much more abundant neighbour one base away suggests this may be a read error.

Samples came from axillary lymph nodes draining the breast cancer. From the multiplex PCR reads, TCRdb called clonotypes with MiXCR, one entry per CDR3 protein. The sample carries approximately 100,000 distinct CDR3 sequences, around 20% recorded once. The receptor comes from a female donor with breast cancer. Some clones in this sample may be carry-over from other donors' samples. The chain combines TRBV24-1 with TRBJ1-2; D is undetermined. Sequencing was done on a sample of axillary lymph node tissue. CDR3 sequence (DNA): TGTGCCACCTCGAGGGAGGCTAACTATGGCTACACCTTC. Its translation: CATSREANYGYTF.